This entry concerns a single T cell receptor beta chain. Its antigen is currently unknown. This PCR relied on a set of 60 Vbeta primers and 13 Jbeta primers. Per the original data handling: As a later analysis found, there were 80 million or so unique TCR beta chains, of which roughly 11 million were shared. Clones were sequenced by immunoSEQ multiplex PCR, and TCRdb holds only the in-frame ones, with some missing. The V and J calls and clone size are taken from that table; D and trimming were inferred from the DNA. The sample holds tens of thousands of clones; approximately 75% are singletons and the top ten take roughly 8%. Donors had nominal health at sampling but likely had unrecorded immune exposures. This sample is drawn from a study of cytomegalovirus exposure and HLA in healthy donors. Study outcomes and limitations: The listing of 150 or so TCR beta chains classed them as cytomegalovirus-associated.

Trimming pared 3 bases from V and 0 bases from J, leaving 8 bases between. Germline CDR1 reads LNHDA; CDR2 reads SQIVND (reference sequence). The CDR3 has 15 residues. The source material was PBMCs. V usage is TRBV19 and J usage is TRBJ1-4; D ambiguous. The source of this sequence is a man in his 60s in good health and CMV-seropositive. In DNA, the CDR3 is TGTGCCAGTAGTATTCAAGGAGCAACTAATGAAAAACTGTTTTTT. Its translation: CASSIQGATNEKLFF. Using reference TRBV19 and TRBJ1-4 for the parts outside the CDR3, the full variable domain is DGGITQSPKYLFRKEGQNVTLSCEQNLNHDAMYWYRQDPGQGLRLIYYSQIVNDFQKGDIAEGYSVSREKKESFPLTVTSAQKNPTAFYLCASSIQGATNEKLFFGSGTQLSVL.